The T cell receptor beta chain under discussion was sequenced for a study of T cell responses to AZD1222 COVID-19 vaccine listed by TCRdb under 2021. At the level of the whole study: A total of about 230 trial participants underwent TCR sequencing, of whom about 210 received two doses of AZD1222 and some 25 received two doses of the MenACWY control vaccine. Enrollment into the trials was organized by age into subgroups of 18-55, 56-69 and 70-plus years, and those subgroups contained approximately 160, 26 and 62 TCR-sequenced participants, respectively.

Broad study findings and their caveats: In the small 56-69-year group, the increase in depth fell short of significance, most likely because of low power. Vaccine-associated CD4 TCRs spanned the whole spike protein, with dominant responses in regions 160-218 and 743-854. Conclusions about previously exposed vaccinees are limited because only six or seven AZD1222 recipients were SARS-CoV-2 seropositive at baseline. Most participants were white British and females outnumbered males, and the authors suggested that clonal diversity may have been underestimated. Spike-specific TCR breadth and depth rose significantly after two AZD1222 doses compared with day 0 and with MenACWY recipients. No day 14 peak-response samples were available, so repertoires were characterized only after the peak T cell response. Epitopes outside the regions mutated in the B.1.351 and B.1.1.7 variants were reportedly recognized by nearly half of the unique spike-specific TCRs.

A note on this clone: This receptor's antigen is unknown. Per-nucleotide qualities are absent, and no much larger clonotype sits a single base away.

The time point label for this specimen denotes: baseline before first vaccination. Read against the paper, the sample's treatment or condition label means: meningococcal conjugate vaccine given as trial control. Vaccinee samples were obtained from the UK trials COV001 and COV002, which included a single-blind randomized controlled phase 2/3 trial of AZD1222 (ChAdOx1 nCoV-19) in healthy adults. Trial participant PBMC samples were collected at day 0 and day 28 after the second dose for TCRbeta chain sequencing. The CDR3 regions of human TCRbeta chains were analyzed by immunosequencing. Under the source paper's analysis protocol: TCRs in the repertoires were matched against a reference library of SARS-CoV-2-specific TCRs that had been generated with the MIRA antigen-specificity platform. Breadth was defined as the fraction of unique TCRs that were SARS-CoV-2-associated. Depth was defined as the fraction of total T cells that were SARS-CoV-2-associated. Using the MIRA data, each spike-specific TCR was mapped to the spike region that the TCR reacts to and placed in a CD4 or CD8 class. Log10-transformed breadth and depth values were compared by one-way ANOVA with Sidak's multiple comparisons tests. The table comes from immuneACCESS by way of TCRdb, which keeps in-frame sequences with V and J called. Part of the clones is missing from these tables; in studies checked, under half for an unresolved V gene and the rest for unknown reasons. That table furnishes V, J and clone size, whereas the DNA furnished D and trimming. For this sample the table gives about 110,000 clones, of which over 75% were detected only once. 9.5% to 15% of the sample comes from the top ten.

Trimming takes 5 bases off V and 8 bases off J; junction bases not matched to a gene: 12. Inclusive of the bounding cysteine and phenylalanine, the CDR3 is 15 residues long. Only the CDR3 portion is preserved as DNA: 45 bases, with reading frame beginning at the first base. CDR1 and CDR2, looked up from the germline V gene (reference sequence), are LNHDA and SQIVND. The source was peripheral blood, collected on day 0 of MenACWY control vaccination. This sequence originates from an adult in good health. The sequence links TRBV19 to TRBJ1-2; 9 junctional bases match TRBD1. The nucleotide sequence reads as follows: TGTGCCAGTAGTGGGCCGGGACAGGGTCTGCGGGGCTACACCTTC. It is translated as CASSGPGQGLRGYTF.